These 15 T cell receptor beta chains were all obtained from the same sample, sequenced in a study of T cells of healthy individuals. TCRdb processed the 5' RACE reads anew with MiXCR; each CDR3 protein has one entry. The table lists approximately 52,000 distinct CDR3 sequences, around 15% of them singletons, with more than 15% in the top ten. The origin of the receptors is a human donor in good health.

This clonotype was counted only a few times. This rearrangement joins TRBV7-2 to TRBJ2-2; D is perhaps TRBD1 (6 bases). This CDR3 has 13 residues. The ends were cut back, 8 bases at V and 7 bases at J, with 14 bases in the middle. The germline CDR1 and CDR2 sequences are SGHTA and FQGNSA. The CDR3 is CASERTVRGELFF. CDR3 DNA: TGTGCCAGCGAACGGACAGTCCGCGGGGAGCTGTTTTTT.

This clonotype was observed at least ten times. This chain's CDR3 is CASSLGGPTYEQYF. Here the CDR3 DNA reads TGTGCCAGCAGCTTGGGCGGACCAACCTACGAGCAGTACTTC. The genes are TRBV7-2 and TRBJ2-7; D not certain. Germline loops: CDR1 SGHTA, CDR2 FQGNSA. This CDR3 is 14 amino acids long. V lost 3 bases and J lost 2, with 11 bases in between.

This clonotype was found a few times. This chain joins TRBV5-1 and TRBJ2-3, with D perhaps being TRBD1 or TRBD2 (5 bases each). This CDR3 has 14 residues. CDR1 is SGHRS and CDR2 is YFSETQ in the germline V gene. V lost 3 bases to trimming and J lost 0 bases, with 8 bases between them. The chain's CDR3 is CASSSGPSTDTQYF. Here the CDR3 DNA reads TGCGCCAGCAGCTCGGGACCAAGCACAGATACGCAGTATTTT.

The chain uses TRBV20-1 and TRBJ2-5; 8 bases are shared with TRBD2. V lost 1 base and J lost 4; bases outside the gene matches: 5. The CDR3 loop spans 14 amino acids. Germline loops: CDR1 DFQATT, CDR2 SNEGSKA (reference sequence). As DNA, the CDR3 is TGCAGTGCTAGAGGGGATAGCGGGGTAGAGACCCAGTACTTC. Protein product: CSARGDSGVETQYF.

This clonotype has a handful of counts. The chain has TRBV10-3 and TRBJ1-2; 8 nucleotides line up with TRBD1. This CDR3 comprises 13 residues. The V segment lost 4 bases and the J segment 8 bases; nucleotides outside the gene matches: 6. Per the germline V gene, CDR1 is ENHRY and CDR2 is SYGVKD. DNA for the CDR3: TGTGCCATCAGTGGCGACAGGGGTGACGGCTACACCTTC. Translation: CAISGDRGDGYTF.

The chain joins TRBV29-1 to TRBJ2-7; 7 bases are shared with TRBD1. V was pared by 6 bases and J by 2 bases, with 4 bases of the junction left unmatched. This CDR3 is 12 amino acids long. Germline CDR1 reads SQVTM; CDR2 reads ANQGSEA. CDR3 nucleotide sequence: TGCAGCGTCTCGACAGGGACCTACGAGCAGTACTTC. Encoded protein: CSVSTGTYEQYF.

In its sample, this clonotype was seen many times. This rearrangement joins TRBV9 to TRBJ1-1; the match to TRBD1 covers 9 bases. CDR1 and CDR2 (germline): SGDLS, YYNGEE. The CDR3 spans 15 residues. Unmatched junction bases numbered 4, after V lost 3 bases and J lost 1 base. This CDR3 reads CASSAEDRGNTEAFF. The CDR3 DNA sequence: TGTGCCAGCAGCGCCGAGGACAGGGGGAACACTGAAGCTTTCTTT.

A note on this clonotype: The junction does not match germline at one end; this may be a read error. The V and J genes are TRBV24-1 and TRBJ2-4; D remains ambiguous. There are 11 residues in the CDR3. Germline values: CDR1 KGHDR, CDR2 SFDVKD. The CDR3 region has the DNA TGCCAGGACCTAGCCAAAAACATTCAGTACTTC. The encoded protein is CQDLAKNIQYF.

This clonotype has at least ten counts. V and J are TRBV7-2 and TRBJ1-2, with 9 positions matching TRBD1. The V and J ends lost 6 bases and 5 bases, in that order; junction bases with no gene match: 7. The germline gives CDR1 SGHTA, CDR2 FQGNSA. CDR3 size: 14 residues. DNA for the CDR3: TGTGCCAGCAGGCCTACAGGGGGCGTTTATGGCTACACCTTC. Protein product: CASRPTGGVYGYTF.

This clonotype appeared many times. This rearrangement joins TRBV24-1 to TRBJ2-7; no firm D call. CDR1 is KGHDR and CDR2 is SFDVKD in the germline V gene. V gave up 9 bases and J gave up 1 base, with 12 bases separating them. This CDR3 has 13 amino acids. The CDR3 DNA reads as TGTGCCACCTCCCCGGGTTTATCCTACGAGCAGTACTTC. It specifies CATSPGLSYEQYF.

This clonotype was seen a few times. The V gene is TRBV4-3, the J gene TRBJ2-7, with unresolved D. Per the germline V gene, CDR1 is LGHNA and CDR2 is YSLEER. Deletions cut 0 bases from V and 2 bases from J, with 8 bases between. CDR3 length equals 14 residues. CDR3 nucleotide sequence: TGCGCCAGCAGCCAAGAAACGGCGACCTACGAGCAGTACTTC. As protein: CASSQETATYEQYF.

The chain recombines TRBV9 with TRBJ1-6; D remains ambiguous. CDR1 is SGDLS and CDR2 is YYNGEE in the germline V gene. The germline V and J ends were trimmed by 3 bases and 5 bases, with 3 bases remaining between them. The length of the CDR3 is 12 residues. The CDR3 nucleotides read TGTGCCAGCAGCGCTGATAATTCACCCCTCCACTTT. It yields the protein CASSADNSPLHF.

This clonotype was recorded at least ten times. The V gene is TRBV7-9, the J gene TRBJ1-1, with D perhaps matching TRBD1 (5 bases). Germline CDR1 and CDR2: SEHNR and FQNEAQ (reference sequence). V lost 5 bases and J 1 base, leaving 20 bases between the germline ends. This CDR3 has 17 amino acids. This CDR3 is CASSRVQGDPKNTEAFF. The CDR3 nucleotides are TGTGCCAGCAGCCGGGTTCAGGGAGATCCAAAGAACACTGAAGCTTTCTTT.

V and J are TRBV12-3 or TRBV12-4 and TRBJ1-1, with 7 bases fitting TRBD1. The CDR3 runs to 14 residues. Trimming at V came to 6 bases and at J to 3 bases, leaving 7 bases not matched to a gene. In nucleotides, the CDR3 is TGTGCCAGCAGCAAGGCAGGGGGGGACACTGAAGCTTTCTTT. Translation: CASSKAGGDTEAFF.

There are many counts of this clonotype. The rearrangement uses TRBV20-1 and TRBJ1-2; D might be TRBD1 (5 bases). V was clipped by 0 bases and J by 7 bases, with 12 bases between them. CDR1 and CDR2 from the germline V gene are DFQATT and SNEGSKA (reference sequence). This CDR3 is 13 amino acids long. The DNA of the CDR3 is TGCAGTGCTAGAGAGGGGACCTCCCCTGGCTACACCTTC. It is translated as CSAREGTSPGYTF.